A single sample is the source of the 7 T cell receptor beta chains below, sequenced in a study of metastatic and nonmetastatic thyroid tumors. TCRdb reassembled clones from the PCR reads with MiXCR. Seen here are approximately 24,000 clones, 20% to 25% observed once, and the top ten hold about 30%. None of the patients had undergone any treatment ahead of thyroid surgery. Sequencing was carried out using blood. The receptors shown here come from a male donor with papillary thyroid cancer or a benign thyroid nodule (not recorded which). Some clones in this sample may be carry-over from other donors' samples.

This clone came up many times. This sequence joins TRBV28 and TRBJ1-2, with TRBD1 matching over 8 bases. Germline V gives CDR1 MDHEN, CDR2 SYDVKM. This CDR3 comprises 14 residues. The trim removed 7 bases at V and 2 bases at J, leaving 6 bases unmatched. CDR3 protein: CASTPTGVNYGYTF. The CDR3 DNA reads as TGTGCCAGCACCCCGACAGGGGTAAACTATGGCTACACCTTC.

This sequence joins TRBV6-1 and TRBJ1-2; D remains ambiguous. V was shortened by 5 bases and J by 6 bases, with 19 bases between the two germline ends. The CDR3 spans 15 residues. Germline CDR1 reads MNHNS; CDR2 reads SASEGT. The CDR3 DNA sequence: TGTGCCAGCAGTCCTACAGTGGTCGCCGTCGATGGCTACACCTTC. This gives the protein CASSPTVVAVDGYTF.

The table lists this clone with many counts. This sequence joins TRBV5-1 and TRBJ1-1; no clear D. The CDR3 totals 13 residues. Germline lookup yields CDR1 SGHRS and CDR2 YFSETQ. Trimming pared 0 bases from V and 6 bases from J, leaving 9 bases between. CDR3 sequence reads: CASSLGREAEAFF. The CDR3 nucleotides are TGCGCCAGCAGCTTGGGGCGGGAGGCTGAAGCTTTCTTT.

The table lists this clone with many counts. The chain links TRBV19 to TRBJ2-7, with 7 nucleotides matching TRBD1. The CDR3 is 13 amino acids. From germline, CDR1 is LNHDA and CDR2 SQIVND (reference sequence). V dropped 5 bases and J dropped 4; count of bases not matched to a gene: 5. The chain's CDR3 is CASSPGTVYEQYF. Written as DNA, the CDR3 is TGTGCCAGTAGTCCCGGGACAGTTTACGAGCAGTACTTC.

The rearrangement uses TRBV7-6 and TRBJ2-1; 7 bases line up with TRBD2. Germline values: CDR1 SGHVS, CDR2 FNYEAQ. The CDR3 has 15 residues. V shed 5 bases, J shed 1 base, and the junction held 5 bases outside the gene matches. CDR3 loop: CASSASSGSYNEQFF. CDR3 nucleotides: TGTGCCAGCAGCGCGTCTAGCGGATCCTACAATGAGCAGTTCTTC.

This clone was detected ten times or more. CDR3 DNA: TGTGCCTGGAGTGTCCTGGGACAGGGTAAAAATGAGCAGTTCTTC. Translating it yields CAWSVLGQGKNEQFF. The chain recombines TRBV30 with TRBJ2-1; 9 bases are a match to TRBD1. The germline V gene has CDR1 GTSNPN and CDR2 SVGIG (reference sequence). Trimming cost V 0 bases and J 7 bases; bases outside gene matches: 7. The CDR3 runs to 15 residues.

The CDR3, as DNA: TGTGCCAGTAGTACGGGGACAGGGTGGTCCAACGGGCAGTACTTC. This translates into CASSTGTGWSNGQYF. This chain links TRBV19 with TRBJ2-7, with 9 positions matching TRBD1. The CDR3 is 15 residues long. After removal of 4 bases from V and 9 bases from J, the junction contained 13 bases not matched to a gene. In germline, CDR1 is LNHDA, CDR2 SQIVND (reference sequence). The full variable domain, rest sourced from reference TRBV19 and TRBJ2-7, is DGGITQSPKYLFRKEGQNVTLSCEQNLNHDAMYWYRQDPGQGLRLIYYSQIVNDFQKGDIAEGYSVSREKKESFPLTVTSAQKNPTAFYLCASSTGTGWSNGQYFGPGTRLTVT.